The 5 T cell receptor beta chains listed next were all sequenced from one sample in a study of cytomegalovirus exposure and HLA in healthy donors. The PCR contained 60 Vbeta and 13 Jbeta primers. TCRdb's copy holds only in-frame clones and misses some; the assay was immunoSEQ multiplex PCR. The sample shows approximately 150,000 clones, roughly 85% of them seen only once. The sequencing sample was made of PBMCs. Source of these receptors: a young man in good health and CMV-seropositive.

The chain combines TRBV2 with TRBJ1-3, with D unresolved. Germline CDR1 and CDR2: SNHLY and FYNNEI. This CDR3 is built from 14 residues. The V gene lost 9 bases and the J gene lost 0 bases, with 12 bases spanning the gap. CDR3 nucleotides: TGTGCCAGAAGCGGGATTATCTCTGGAAACACCATATATTTT. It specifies CARSGIISGNTIYF.

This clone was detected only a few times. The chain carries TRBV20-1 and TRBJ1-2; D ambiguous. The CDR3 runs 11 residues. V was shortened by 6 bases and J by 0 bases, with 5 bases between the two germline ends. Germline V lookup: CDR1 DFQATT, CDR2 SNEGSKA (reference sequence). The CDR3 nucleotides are TGCAGTGCCTCAGCTAACTATGGCTACACCTTC. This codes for CSASANYGYTF.

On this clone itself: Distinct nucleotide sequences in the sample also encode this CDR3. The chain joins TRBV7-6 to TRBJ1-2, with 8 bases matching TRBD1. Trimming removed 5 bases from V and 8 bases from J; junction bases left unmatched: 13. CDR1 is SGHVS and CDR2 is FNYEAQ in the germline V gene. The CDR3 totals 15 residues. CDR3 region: CASSLPGTGLNGYTF. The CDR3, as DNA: TGTGCCAGCAGCCTACCCGGGACAGGTCTCAACGGCTACACCTTC.

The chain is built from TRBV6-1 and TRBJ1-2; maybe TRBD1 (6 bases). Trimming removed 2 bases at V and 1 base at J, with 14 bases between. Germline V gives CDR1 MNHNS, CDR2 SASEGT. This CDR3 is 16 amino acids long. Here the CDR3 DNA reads TGTGCCAGCAGTGAACGGTCGCCAGGGGTTAACTATGGCTACACCTTC. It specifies CASSERSPGVNYGYTF.

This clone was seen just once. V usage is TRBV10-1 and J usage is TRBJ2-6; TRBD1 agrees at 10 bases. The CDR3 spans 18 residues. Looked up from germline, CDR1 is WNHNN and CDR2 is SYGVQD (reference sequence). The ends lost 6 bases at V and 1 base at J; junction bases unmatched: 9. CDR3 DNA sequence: TGCGCCAGCAGAGTTGGGACAGGGGCTTCTTCTGGGGCCAACGTCCTGACTTTC. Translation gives CASRVGTGASSGANVLTF.